The present T cell receptor (beta chain) was sequenced within a study of tumor and adjacent non-tumor tissue in lung cancer. Trimming stripped 1 base from V and 4 bases from J, with 3 bases between. The CDR3 consists of 11 residues. Germline V lookup: CDR1 DFQATT, CDR2 SNEGSKA (reference sequence). TCRbeta libraries were built with three rounds of nested PCR, modified from ARM-PCR. TCRdb reanalysed the multiplex PCR reads using MiXCR and keeps one entry per CDR3 protein. Of about 140,000 distinct CDR3 sequences listed, around 65% were seen once; the top ten hold 18%. This sample's RNA came from whole unsorted tissue. Turning to this clonotype: A read error is possible here, since a much larger clone lies one base away.

The sample taken for sequencing was lung tumor tissue. The clonotype was recovered from a man aged 60 to 69 with small cell lung cancer. The chain employs TRBV20-1 and TRBJ2-3; D unclear. CDR3 loop: CSARASDTQYF. CDR3 DNA: TGCAGTGCTAGAGCATCAGATACGCAGTATTTT.